The source of this T cell receptor (beta chain) is a study of blood T cell repertoires in COVID-19. Whole-study context: Sample material is recorded as cDNA or gDNA derived from T cells, B-cell-depleted T cells, or PBMCs.

Some clones are missing from TCRdb's copy, which holds only in-frame ones; the method was immunoSEQ multiplex PCR. This sample has around 250,000 clones, with less than 90% found just once. This CDR3 region has 13 residues. Per the germline V gene, CDR1 is SGHNT and CDR2 is YENEEA. The J segment lost 2 bases and the V segment lost 3 bases, leaving 1 base of the junction unmatched. The source is a man aged 55 to 70 with acute or convalescent COVID-19. Input material: peripheral blood. The gene calls are TRBV11-3 and TRBJ2-7; 7 bases are a match to TRBD2. The CDR3 DNA follows: TGTGCCAGCAGCTTGGGAGGGACCTACGAGCAGTACTTC. Its protein is CASSLGGTYEQYF.